Listed here are 9 T cell receptor beta chains from one sample, sequenced in a study of Graves' ophthalmopathy and Graves' hyperthyroidism. The TCR beta CDR3 regions underwent amplification from RNA transcripts. Amplification began with first-round RT-PCR using HTBI primers, then second-round multiplex PCR was performed. TCRdb reanalysed the multiplex PCR reads using MiXCR and keeps one entry per CDR3 protein. Among over a million distinct CDR3 sequences listed, about two fifths were seen once. The specimen sequenced was peripheral blood or thyroid tissue (not recorded which). All receptors come from an adult man with Graves' hyperthyroidism.

The sample holds a few counts of this clonotype. This chain joins TRBV7-9 and TRBJ2-6, with D perhaps assigned TRBD1 or TRBD2 (5 bases each). V gave up 4 bases and J gave up 4 bases, with 11 bases separating them. The V gene's germline CDR1 is SEHNR and CDR2 FQNEAQ (reference sequence). The CDR3 has 15 residues. The CDR3 protein is CASSSGPGGANVLTF. DNA of the CDR3: TGTGCCAGCAGCTCGGGACCGGGAGGGGCCAACGTCCTGACTTTC.

This clonotype was seen repeatedly, ten times or more. This sequence joins TRBV19 and TRBJ1-5; D may be TRBD1 (5 bases). CDR1 is LNHDA and CDR2 is SQIVND in the germline V gene (reference sequence). Trimming shortened V by 6 bases and J by 1 base, and 13 bases separated the two germline ends. The CDR3 covers 15 residues. This CDR3 is CASRWGRFSNQPQHF. For the CDR3, the DNA is TGTGCCAGTAGATGGGGACGGTTCAGCAATCAGCCCCAGCATTTT.

V is TRBV29-1 and J is TRBJ2-5; TRBD1 matches at 8 bases. There are 13 residues in the CDR3. Germline CDR1 is SQVTM and CDR2 is ANQGSEA. V was pared by 7 bases and J by 5 bases, with 9 bases of the junction left unmatched. The CDR3 DNA sequence: TGCAGCGCGGAGAGGACAGGGTTGGAGACCCAGTACTTC. Its translation: CSAERTGLETQYF.

The rearrangement uses TRBV2 and TRBJ2-5; tentative D call: TRBD1 (6 bases). This CDR3 is built from 16 residues. Deletions cut 6 bases from V and 5 bases from J, with 22 bases between. CDR1 is SNHLY and CDR2 is FYNNEI in the germline V gene. This chain's CDR3 is CASSPFPDRFGETQYF. CDR3 nucleotides: TGTGCCAGCAGCCCCTTTCCCGACAGGTTTGGGGAGACCCAGTACTTC.

The V gene is TRBV19, the J gene TRBJ1-5; 8 positions match TRBD1. The J segment lost 12 bases and the V segment lost 7 bases, leaving 8 bases of the junction unmatched. The CDR3 has 12 residues. Germline CDR1 is LNHDA and CDR2 is SQIVND (reference sequence). In DNA, the CDR3 is TGTGCCAGTACCGGACAGGGCGGCCGCCAGCATTTT. This gives the protein CASTGQGGRQHF.

This clonotype was observed many times. The rearrangement joins TRBV25-1 to TRBJ2-3, with 13 nucleotides matching TRBD2. V dropped 3 bases and J dropped 4; count of bases not matched to a gene: 7. CDR1 is MGHDK, CDR2 SYGVNS, per germline. The CDR3 is made up of 17 amino acids. The CDR3 DNA reads TGTGCCAGCAGTGATACTAGCGGGAGGGTTCGGCCAGATACGCAGTATTTT. This gives the protein CASSDTSGRVRPDTQYF.

In regard to this clonotype: A single base separates this from a much larger clone, so it may be a read error. This chain links TRBV7-2 with TRBJ2-7; tentatively, D is TRBD1 (5 bases). The CDR3 contains 15 residues. Germline CDR1 reads SGHTA; CDR2 reads FQGNSA. CDR3 residues: CAISLRQWSSYEQYF. CDR3 DNA sequence: TGTGCCATCAGCCTTCGACAGTGGTCTTCCTACGAGCAGTACTTC.

The chain recombines TRBV7-9 with TRBJ2-7; D may be TRBD1 (7 bases). V lost 5 bases to trimming and J lost 4 bases, with 21 bases between them. CDR3 length equals 16 residues. Germline V gene sequence: CDR1 SEHNR, CDR2 FQNEAQ (reference sequence). This chain's CDR3 is CASSLQRQGGSYEQYF. The CDR3 region has the DNA TGTGCCAGCAGCCTCCAACGCCAGGGGGGTAGTTACGAGCAGTACTTC.

The sample holds many counts of this clonotype. The chain carries TRBV11-2 and TRBJ1-6, with D possibly matching TRBD1 (6 bases). The CDR3 totals 14 residues. Per germline, CDR1 SGHAT and CDR2 FQNNGV. Trimming cost V 5 bases and J 7 bases, with 12 bases left between them. The CDR3: CASSETGRNSPLHF. CDR3 nucleotide sequence: TGTGCCAGCAGCGAAACAGGGCGAAATTCACCCCTCCACTTT.